Sequencing of this T cell receptor (beta chain) was carried out in a study of beta chain features in type 1 diabetes. Turning to the study itself: Examined across all samples were about 110,000,000 sorted cells.

Investigators reverse transcribed all isolated RNA, so they sequenced expressed TCRB transcripts. Data came from immunoSEQ multiplex PCR; TCRdb stores just in-frame clones and leaves some out. The repertoire holds 680,000 or so clones, with around a sixth as singletons. Study conclusions and caveats: Shorter TCRB CDR3s, moderately but significantly so, were found in Type 1 diabetes patients in all four CD4+ subsets. The analysis here could not establish whether HLA type shapes TCRB rearrangement. A closer apparent resemblance between naive, central memory and Treg TCRB repertoires was seen in patients than in healthy donors.

This clone was observed a few times. Its antigen remains unidentified. Input material: naive CD4+ T cells from blood. The receptor comes from a man between 18 and 29 years old in good health.

CDR3 protein: CASSQVKGWNTEAFF. The CDR3 DNA sequence: TGCGCCAGCAGCCAAGTTAAGGGGTGGAACACTGAAGCTTTCTTT. This rearrangement joins TRBV4-3 to TRBJ1-1, with D perhaps TRBD1 (5 bases). Germline V gene sequence: CDR1 LGHNA, CDR2 YSLEER. Trimming cost V 1 base and J 1 base, with 10 bases left between them. This CDR3 comprises 15 residues.